The entry that follows covers one T cell receptor beta chain sequence. These data come from a study of siplizumab effects on memory and regulatory T cells. Using immunoSEQ multiplex PCR, the repertoire was profiled, and TCRdb retains in-frame clones only, with some absent. The table lists about 100,000 clones, around 92% of them singletons. The V end lost 4 bases, the J end lost 5 bases, and 5 bases lay between the germline ends. The germline CDR1 and CDR2 sequences are SEHNR and FQNEAQ (reference sequence). CDR3 length equals 11 residues. This rearrangement joins TRBV7-9 to TRBJ1-2, with no clear D. This TCR was recovered from a human donor in good health. Some clones in this sample may be carry-over from other donors' samples. Sequencing input: CD4+ T cells sorted from blood. CDR3 coding DNA: TGTGCCAGCAGCTCTATTTATGGCTACACCTTC. Translating it yields CASSSIYGYTF.